The 13 T cell receptor beta chains below were found in one sample sequenced in a study of human T cells and chemical hapten exposure. TCRdb reprocessed the RACE reads with MiXCR, giving one entry per CDR3 protein. Of over 85,000 distinct CDR3 sequences listed, 7% to 10% are singletons. The time point is: patch test 2, 6 weeks after DPC sensitization. Treatment of the sample: therapeutic diphenylcyclopropenone sensitization with weekly scalp DPC. The sequenced sample was whole blood, obtained in connection with sensitization to the hapten diphenylcyclopropenone (DPC). These receptors were obtained from a woman aged 40 to 55 with alopecia areata. Some clones in this sample may be carry-over from other donors' samples.

This clonotype was counted ten times or more. The CDR3 DNA reads as TGTGCCAGCAGTTCCGTGGACAGGGTGGGATACAATGAGCAGTTCTTC. Its translation: CASSSVDRVGYNEQFF. The chain uses TRBV6-6 and TRBJ2-1; 8 bases align to TRBD1. This CDR3 is built from 16 residues. The J segment lost 4 bases and the V segment lost 4 bases, leaving 9 bases of the junction unmatched. Germline assignment: CDR1 MNHNY and CDR2 SVGAGI (reference sequence).

This clonotype was seen a few times. In DNA, the CDR3 is TGTGCCAGCAGCCCGAGCGCGGGACAGGGAAAGACCCAGTACTTC. Protein product: CASSPSAGQGKTQYF. V usage is TRBV7-2 and J usage is TRBJ2-5, with TRBD1 identical over 9 bases. The CDR3 runs to 15 residues. With 5 bases clipped from V and 6 bases from J, the junction kept 10 bases outside the gene matches. Looked up from germline, CDR1 is SGHTA and CDR2 is FQGNSA.

This clonotype was seen at least ten times. V and J are TRBV6-2 or TRBV6-3 and TRBJ2-7; 13 bases line up with TRBD2. Germline CDR1 is MNHEY and CDR2 is SVGEGT. The CDR3 sequence is 15 residues long. Trimming cost V 6 bases and J 7 bases; bases outside gene matches: 9. The CDR3 nucleotides read TGTGCCAGCAGCCCCGGACTAGCGGGAGTAGGTGAGCAGTACTTC. Its protein is CASSPGLAGVGEQYF.

V is TRBV5-1 and J is TRBJ1-1; a weak D match, TRBD1 (6 bases). CDR1 and CDR2 (germline): SGHRS, YFSETQ. V was pared by 2 bases and J by 0 bases, with 8 bases between. The CDR3 is 14 residues long. CDR3 residues: CASSLGTMNTEAFF. DNA for the CDR3: TGCGCCAGCAGCTTAGGGACAATGAACACTGAAGCTTTCTTT.

In this sample, this clonotype turned up many times. The CDR3 nucleotides read TGTGCCAGCAGTTCTTCTAGCGGGGACGCCTGGGGGAGCACAGATACGCAGTATTTT. Translation: CASSSSSGDAWGSTDTQYF. This chain connects TRBV27 to TRBJ2-3; 9 bases fit TRBD2. The V and J ends lost 4 bases and 0 bases, in that order; junction bases with no gene match: 14. Germline CDR1 and CDR2: MNHEY and SMNVEV (reference sequence). The CDR3 has 19 amino acids.

At least ten counts were recorded for this clonotype. In DNA, the CDR3 is TGTGCCAGCAGGGATGGGACGACCTACGAGCAGTACTTC. Translation gives CASRDGTTYEQYF. This sequence joins TRBV7-9 and TRBJ2-7; D could derive from TRBD1 or TRBD2 (5 bases each). The germline CDR1 and CDR2 sequences are SEHNR and FQNEAQ (reference sequence). The V end lost 6 bases, the J end lost 2 bases, and 11 bases lay between the germline ends. The CDR3 covers 13 residues.

This clonotype appeared many times. The chain joins TRBV2 to TRBJ1-6, with 7 bases lining up with TRBD1. Germline V gene lookup returns CDR1 SNHLY and CDR2 FYNNEI. The CDR3 runs to 16 residues. After removal of 0 bases from V and 9 bases from J, the junction contained 8 bases not matched to a gene. CDR3 coding DNA: TGTGCCAGCAGTGAAGCCATTTACAGGGGTCGTTCACCCCTCCACTTT. Amino acid sequence: CASSEAIYRGRSPLHF.

This clonotype was seen repeatedly, ten times or more. The rearrangement joins TRBV30 to TRBJ2-7; D might be TRBD2 (5 bases). Germline CDR1 reads GTSNPN; CDR2 reads SVGIG (reference sequence). V was clipped by 3 bases and J by 3 bases, with 15 bases between them. The CDR3 covers 14 residues. The CDR3 DNA reads TGTGCCTGGAGCGCCGGGGTCAAACACTACGAGCAGTACTTC. Its translation is CAWSAGVKHYEQYF.

The chain employs TRBV10-3 and TRBJ2-1, with D perhaps matching TRBD1 (5 bases). The CDR3 sequence is 12 residues long. V lost 10 bases, J lost 5 bases, and 12 bases lay in between. Germline-derived CDR1 and CDR2 are ENHRY and SYGVKD. This CDR3 reads CATGQGNNEQFF. CDR3 sequence (DNA): TGTGCCACCGGCCAGGGAAACAATGAGCAGTTCTTC.

This clonotype was counted many times. The chain carries TRBV3-1 and TRBJ2-1; TRBD2 matches 13 bases. Looked up from germline, CDR1 is LGHDT and CDR2 is YNNKEL (reference sequence). Unmatched junction bases numbered 10, after V lost 4 bases and J lost 4 bases. This CDR3 is built from 18 residues. The CDR3 protein is CASSPGTSGDITYNEQFF. The DNA of the CDR3 is TGTGCCAGCAGCCCAGGGACTAGCGGGGATATAACGTACAATGAGCAGTTCTTC.

This clonotype was detected a few times. The chain employs TRBV14 and TRBJ2-1; D possibly corresponds to TRBD1 (5 bases). The germline CDR1 and CDR2 sequences are SGHDN and FVKESK. CDR3 length: 17 amino acids. Trimming removed 4 bases from V and 8 bases from J, with 24 bases in between. The CDR3 spells CASSRLRGKGFLDEQFF. The CDR3 DNA is TGTGCCAGCAGCCGTTTGCGCGGAAAGGGGTTTTTGGATGAGCAGTTCTTC.

This clonotype has only a few counts. This chain joins TRBV20-1 and TRBJ2-7, with TRBD2 matching over 11 bases. Germline V gene lookup returns CDR1 DFQATT and CDR2 SNEGSKA (reference sequence). V shed 4 bases and J 5 bases; nucleotides not matched to a gene: 7. The CDR3 is made up of 14 amino acids. The CDR3 DNA is TGCAGTGCTACTTTAGCGGGAGGGTCCCACGAGCAGTACTTC. It specifies CSATLAGGSHEQYF.

The J gene is TRBJ2-5, the V gene TRBV12-3 or TRBV12-4, with D perhaps matching TRBD2 (6 bases). Trimming took 5 bases from V and 5 from J, leaving 15 bases between them. CDR3 size: 14 residues. The CDR3: CASSPMTGAETQYF. For the CDR3, the DNA is TGTGCCAGCAGTCCCATGACGGGAGCGGAGACCCAGTACTTC.